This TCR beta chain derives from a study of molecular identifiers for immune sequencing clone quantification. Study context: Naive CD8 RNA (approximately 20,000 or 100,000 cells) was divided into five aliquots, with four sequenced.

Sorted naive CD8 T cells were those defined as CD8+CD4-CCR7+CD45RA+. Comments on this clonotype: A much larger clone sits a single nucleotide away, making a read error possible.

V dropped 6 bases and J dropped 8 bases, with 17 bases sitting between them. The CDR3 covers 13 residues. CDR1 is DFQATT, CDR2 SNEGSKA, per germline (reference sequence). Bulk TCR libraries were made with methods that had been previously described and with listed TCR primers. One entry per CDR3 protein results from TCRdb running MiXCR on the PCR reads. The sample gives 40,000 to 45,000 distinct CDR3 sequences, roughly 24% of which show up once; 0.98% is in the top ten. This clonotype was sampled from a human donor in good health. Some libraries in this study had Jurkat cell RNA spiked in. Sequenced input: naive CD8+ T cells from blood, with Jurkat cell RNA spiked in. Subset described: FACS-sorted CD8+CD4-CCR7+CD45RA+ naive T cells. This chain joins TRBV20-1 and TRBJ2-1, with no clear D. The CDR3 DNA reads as TGCAGTGCCGTCCTTACTTCTCCCCATGAGCAGTTCTTC. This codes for CSAVLTSPHEQFF.